These 14 T cell receptor beta chains were sequenced from one sample in a study of identical twins (dated by TCRdb to 2016 to 2017). Libraries were constructed by 5' RACE. Sequenced on an Illumina HiSeq 2000. TCRdb reanalyzed the raw reads on its own, using fastp at Q25 for trimming and MiXCR for clone calling, and kept in-frame beta chains. Each CDR3 protein appears once, grouped with its most common genes and DNA. Counted in this sample were fewer than 800,000 distinct CDR3 sequences; under 8.5% of them appeared once. The ten largest clones take up 1.6% of the sample. These data also featured in a second study, about yellow fever vaccine responses in identical twins.

What was sequenced was PBMCs. These receptors came from a woman aged 18-30 years in good health.

This clonotype was counted at least ten times. The V and J genes are TRBV6-1 and TRBJ1-4; 8 nucleotides match TRBD1. CDR3 size: 14 residues. Looked up from germline, CDR1 is MNHNS and CDR2 is SASEGT. Trimming at V came to 7 bases and at J to 5 bases, leaving 6 bases not matched to a gene. CDR3 bases: TGTGCCAGCATTGGGAGGACAGGGAATGAAAAACTGTTTTTT. The encoded protein is CASIGRTGNEKLFF.

This clonotype was seen more than once but under ten times. This chain links TRBV28 with TRBJ2-1, with 9 bases identical to TRBD2. The CDR3 is 16 amino acids. V was pared by 10 bases and J by 3 bases, with 13 bases of the junction left unmatched. Per germline, CDR1 MDHEN and CDR2 SYDVKM. The CDR3: CATRDYAGGIYNEQFF. The CDR3 bases are TGTGCCACCCGGGATTATGCGGGAGGGATCTACAATGAGCAGTTCTTC.

This clonotype was recorded at least ten times. V usage is TRBV12-3 or TRBV12-4 and J usage is TRBJ2-2; 10 bases agree with TRBD1. The V gene end was trimmed by 4 bases and the J gene end by 6 bases; junction bases not matched to a gene: 8. This CDR3 region has 16 residues. Here the CDR3 DNA reads TGTGCCAGCAGTTCAGACAGGGGGCGGCAGTCCGGGGAGCTGTTTTTT. Its protein product is CASSSDRGRQSGELFF.

V gene TRBV12-3 or TRBV12-4 combines with J gene TRBJ1-1, with unresolved D. Trimming stripped 3 bases from V and 0 bases from J, with 8 bases between. The CDR3 sequence is 14 residues long. The CDR3 DNA reads as TGTGCCAGCAGTTTTAGTCTTGTGAACACTGAAGCTTTCTTT. Residues: CASSFSLVNTEAFF.

Only a few counts were recorded for this clonotype. This rearrangement joins TRBV14 to TRBJ2-3; D is perhaps TRBD2 (7 bases). Trimming shortened V by 0 bases and J by 3 bases, and 19 bases separated the two germline ends. From germline, CDR1 is SGHDN and CDR2 FVKESK. The CDR3 runs 18 residues. The CDR3 region has the DNA TGTGCCAGCAGCCAAGACGCGTATGGGGGGGGCTTAACAGATACGCAGTATTTT. Its protein is CASSQDAYGGGLTDTQYF.

This chain connects TRBV24-1 to TRBJ2-2; 10 bases fit TRBD1. The CDR3 has 18 amino acids. Germline V gene data show CDR1 as KGHDR and CDR2 as SFDVKD. Germline trimming cut 10 bases from V and 4 bases from J; bases unmatched to any gene: 17. CDR3 sequence reads: CATQPPGQGPPGTGELFF. CDR3 coding DNA: TGTGCCACTCAACCCCCGGGACAGGGGCCTCCGGGCACCGGGGAGCTGTTTTTT.

The table lists this clonotype with a few counts. The chain recombines TRBV3-1 with TRBJ1-6, with D perhaps TRBD1 (6 bases). Trimming took 8 bases from V and 0 from J, leaving 14 bases between them. The CDR3 has 16 residues. The germline CDR1 and CDR2 sequences are LGHDT and YNNKEL (reference sequence). CDR3 sequence reads: CASQNRESSYNSPLHF. The CDR3 DNA follows: TGTGCCAGCCAGAACAGGGAGTCCTCCTATAATTCACCCCTCCACTTT. Drawing the rest from reference TRBV3-1 and TRBJ1-6, the complete variable domain is DTAVSQTPKYLVTQMGNDKSIKCEQNLGHDTMYWYKQDSKKFLKIMFSYNNKELIINETVPNRFSPKSPDKAHLNLHINSLELGDSAVYFCASQNRESSYNSPLHFGNGTRLTVT.

The V call is TRBV7-8, the J call TRBJ1-6; possibly TRBD1 for D (5 bases). Germline V CDR1 and CDR2: SGHVS, FQNEAQ. The CDR3 runs 15 residues. V was clipped by 2 bases and J by 3 bases, with 8 bases between them. The CDR3 nucleotides are TGTGCCAGCAGCTTAAACAGGAACTATAATTCACCCCTCCACTTT. As protein: CASSLNRNYNSPLHF.

This clonotype showed up just a few times. The rearrangement joins TRBV3-1 to TRBJ2-1; D not certain. V gave up 0 bases and J gave up 5 bases, with 11 bases separating them. The CDR3 length is 15 residues. Germline V lookup: CDR1 LGHDT, CDR2 YNNKEL (reference sequence). This CDR3 is CASSQDYVINNEQFF. In nucleotides, the CDR3 is TGTGCCAGCAGCCAAGATTACGTAATCAACAATGAGCAGTTCTTC.

Ten or more counts support this clonotype. The rearrangement uses TRBV20-1 and TRBJ2-4; D unclear. V lost 0 bases to trimming and J lost 0 bases, with 6 bases between them. CDR1 and CDR2 (germline): DFQATT, SNEGSKA (reference sequence). This CDR3 is 14 amino acids long. The CDR3 DNA follows: TGCAGTGCTAGAGAGGGTCTAGCCAAAAACATTCAGTACTTC. Residues: CSAREGLAKNIQYF.

This clonotype was seen ten or more times. This chain links TRBV6-5 with TRBJ1-6; unclear D gene. Germline CDR1 and CDR2: MNHEY and SVGAGI. The CDR3 has 18 residues. Trimming removed 0 bases at V and 7 bases at J, with 19 bases between. CDR3 region: CASSYSSSSGQVNSPLHF. In DNA, the CDR3 is TGTGCCAGCAGTTACTCGTCTAGTTCCGGGCAGGTGAATTCACCCCTCCACTTT.

This clonotype occurred a few times. The rearrangement joins TRBV5-5 to TRBJ1-1; TRBD1 is a possible D gene (6 bases). The CDR3 extends over 13 amino acids. The germline V and J ends were trimmed by 0 bases and 7 bases, with 10 bases remaining between them. Germline V CDR1 and CDR2: SGHKS, YYEKEE (reference sequence). CDR3 in DNA: TGTGCCAGCAGCTTGGGGTCCAGGGGTGAAGCTTTCTTT. This sequence encodes CASSLGSRGEAFF.

Only a few counts were recorded for this clonotype. The genes are TRBV7-9 and TRBJ2-7, with no clear D. The CDR3 loop spans 12 amino acids. In germline, CDR1 is SEHNR, CDR2 FQNEAQ (reference sequence). Trimming left V 0 bases short and J 10 bases short, with 10 bases between. CDR3 coding DNA: TGTGCCAGCAGCTTAGCAGCCAATGACCAGTACGTC. Translating gives CASSLAANDQYV.

In its sample, this clonotype was seen many times. This rearrangement joins TRBV10-3 to TRBJ2-2; 10 bases agree with TRBD2. The germline CDR1 and CDR2 sequences are ENHRY and SYGVKD. The CDR3 runs 14 residues. The ends lost 8 bases at V and 6 bases at J; junction bases unmatched: 6. CDR3 sequence reads: CAIHAGTSAGELFF. The CDR3 region has the DNA TGTGCCATCCATGCCGGGACTAGCGCCGGGGAGCTGTTTTTT.